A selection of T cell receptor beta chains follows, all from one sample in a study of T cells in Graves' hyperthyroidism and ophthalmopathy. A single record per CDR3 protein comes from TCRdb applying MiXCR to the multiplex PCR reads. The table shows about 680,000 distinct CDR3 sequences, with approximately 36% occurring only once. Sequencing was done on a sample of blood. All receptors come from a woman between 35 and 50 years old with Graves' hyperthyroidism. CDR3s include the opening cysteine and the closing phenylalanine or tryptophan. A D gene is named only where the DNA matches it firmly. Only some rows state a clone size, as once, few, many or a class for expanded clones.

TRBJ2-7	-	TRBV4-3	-	TGCGCCAGCAGCCAAGATCTCCCGGGAACCAACTCCTACGAGCAGTACTTC	CASSQDLPGTNSYEQYF
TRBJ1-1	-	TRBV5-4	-	TGTGCCAGCAGCTCGCGGGCCCTGGTCACTGAAGCTTTCTTT	CASSSRALVTEAFF
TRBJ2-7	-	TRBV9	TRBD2	TGTGCCAGCAGCTTTCAAGCGGGAGGCGTGGATGAGCAGTACTTC	CASSFQAGGVDEQYF
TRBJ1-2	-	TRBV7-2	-	TGTGCCAGCAGCTTACCACCGGGACTGACCTCTGGAAACACCTTC	CASSLPPGLTSGNTF
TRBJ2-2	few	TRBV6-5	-	TGTGCCAGCGGCACGAGCGGGGAGCTGTTTTTT	CASGTSGELFF
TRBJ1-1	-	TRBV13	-	TGTGCCAGCAGCAAACAGGGCCTGAACACTGAAGCTTTCTTT	CASSKQGLNTEAFF
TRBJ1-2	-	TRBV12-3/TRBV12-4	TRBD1	TGTGCCAGCAGTGTGACAGGGGGCATTGGCTACACCTTC	CASSVTGGIGYTF
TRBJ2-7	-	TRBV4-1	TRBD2	TGCGCCAGCAGCCCCTCCGGACTAGCGGGAGAGAGTGAGCAGTACTTC	CASSPSGLAGESEQYF
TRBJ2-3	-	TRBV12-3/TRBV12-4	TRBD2	TGTGCCAGCAGTTTGACTAGCGGGAGGACAGATACGCAGTATTTT	CASSLTSGRTDTQYF
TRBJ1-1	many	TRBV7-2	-	TGTGCCAGCGGACAGTTGGTGAACACTGAAGCTTTCTTT	CASGQLVNTEAFF
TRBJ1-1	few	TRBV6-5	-	TGTGCCAGCAGTTACGTAGGGGGGGGCACCACTGAAGCTTTCTTT	CASSYVGGGTTEAFF
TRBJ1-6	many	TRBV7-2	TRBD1	TGTGCCAGCAGCTTACAGGCGGGACAGGGGAATTCACCCCTCCACTTT	CASSLQAGQGNSPLHF
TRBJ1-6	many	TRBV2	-	TGTGCCAGCAGCGGTACCGTTCGAGGGGCAGGTAATTCACCCCTCCACTTT	CASSGTVRGAGNSPLHF